This paragraph reports one T cell receptor (beta chain). The data belong to a study of blood T cell repertoires in COVID-19. Study summary: Researchers got acute and convalescent COVID-19 samples from the United States, Italy and Spain. In each case, the material was cDNA or gDNA derived from T cells, B-cell-depleted T cells, or PBMCs.

Trimming removed 3 bases from V and 10 bases from J, with 18 bases in between. Germline-derived CDR1 and CDR2 are SNHLY and FYNNEI. This CDR3 has 15 residues. Source study methods: Amplified reference gene primers provided the basis for estimating nucleated cell counts. Here immunoSEQ multiplex PCR was the method, and the copy in TCRdb shows in-frame clones only, minus some. V and J calls and clone size come straight from that table; D and trimming were deduced from the DNA. Of hundreds of thousands of clones in the sample, about 83% were seen once. The chain is built from TRBV2 and TRBJ1-4; a weak D match, TRBD1 (5 bases). The TCR originated in a woman between 45 and 60 years old with acute or convalescent COVID-19. Sequencing was performed on peripheral blood. CDR3 loop: CASSDISGMGGKLFF. For the CDR3, the DNA is TGTGCCAGCAGTGACATCTCGGGGATGGGGGGAAAACTGTTTTTT.